The 24 T cell receptor beta chains below were found in one sample sequenced in a study of T cell responses to AZD1222 COVID-19 vaccine (dated by TCRdb to about 2021). Preparation of the library involved the immunoSEQ multiplex PCR assay. TCRdb provides this immuneACCESS table in a form limited to in-frame rearrangements. Some clones are lacking; in checked studies, under half of them reflect an unresolved V gene, and why the rest are absent is not known. Here the sample has some 190,000 clones; 92% occur a single time. Around 2% of the sample rests with the top ten. The time point tag for this specimen amounts to: about 28 days (+/-7) after the second vaccine dose. The sequencing used peripheral blood, collected 28 days after the second AZD1222 dose. These receptors were taken from an adult who received the AZD1222 COVID-19 vaccine.

The chain recombines TRBV7-6 with TRBJ2-3; 14 nucleotides align to TRBD2. Per germline, CDR1 SGHVS and CDR2 FNYEAQ. V gave up 5 bases and J gave up 1 base; unmatched junction bases: 5. The CDR3 totals 17 residues. The CDR3 bases are TGTGCCAGCAGCCGACTAGCGGGGGGGCCGGGCACAGATACGCAGTATTTT. Translating gives CASSRLAGGPGTDTQYF.

The gene calls are TRBV5-1 and TRBJ1-4; TRBD1 agrees at 10 bases. CDR3 length: 15 residues. V dropped 5 bases and J dropped 5; count of bases not matched to a gene: 6. Germline CDR1 reads SGHRS; CDR2 reads YFSETQ. CDR3 amino acids: CASSEGQGKNEKLFF. CDR3 coding DNA: TGCGCCAGCAGTGAGGGACAGGGGAAGAATGAAAAACTGTTTTTT.

The chain couples TRBV18 to TRBJ1-5; D unclear. Germline CDR1 and CDR2: KGHSH and LQKENI. This CDR3 contains 15 residues. Trimming removed 3 bases at V and 2 bases at J, with 11 bases between. Here the CDR3 DNA reads TGTGCCAGCTCACCGACCTCTGGGGGCAATCAGCCCCAGCATTTT. This gives the protein CASSPTSGGNQPQHF.

The gene calls are TRBV4-2 and TRBJ1-2; D might be TRBD1 (5 bases). The germline CDR1 and CDR2 sequences are LGHNA and YNFKEQ. Trimming cost V 0 bases and J 4 bases, with 12 bases left between them. The CDR3 is 15 amino acids. As DNA, the CDR3 is TGTGCCAGCAGCCAAGATGAAACAGGCTCCTATGGCTACACCTTC. Translation: CASSQDETGSYGYTF.

This chain links TRBV27 with TRBJ1-1; TRBD1 is a possible D gene (5 bases). Germline assignment: CDR1 MNHEY and CDR2 SMNVEV (reference sequence). V lost 8 bases and J 4 bases, leaving 17 bases between the germline ends. The CDR3 totals 14 residues. The CDR3 is CASDPGGEGTEAFF. CDR3 nucleotides: TGTGCCAGCGACCCGGGGGGGGAGGGCACTGAAGCTTTCTTT.

The genes are TRBV5-8 and TRBJ2-2; TRBD1 matches at 7 bases. The CDR3 covers 16 residues. V lost 2 bases and J lost 6; bases outside the gene matches: 10. Germline CDR1 and CDR2: SGHTS and YDEGEE. Here the CDR3 DNA reads TGTGCCAGCAGCTTCGGCCGGGACAGTTCCCCCGGGGAGCTGTTTTTT. Translation gives CASSFGRDSSPGELFF.

V is TRBV9 and J is TRBJ1-2; a weak D match, TRBD1 (6 bases). The CDR3 consists of 15 residues. The V and J ends lost 3 bases and 4 bases respectively, with 16 bases between them. Germline assignment: CDR1 SGDLS and CDR2 YYNGEE. Written as DNA, the CDR3 is TGTGCCAGCAGCGCCGCACTCAGGGGCGCCTATGGCTACACCTTC. Residues: CASSAALRGAYGYTF.

The chain employs TRBV18 and TRBJ1-3, with D unclear. Between the trimmed V and J ends, which lost 5 bases and 0 bases, there was a span of 14 bases. CDR3 length: 16 residues. CDR1 is KGHSH and CDR2 is LQKENI in the germline V gene. The CDR3 nucleotides are TGTGCCAGCTCAGTGAAAGCGGAGAGCTCTGGAAACACCATATATTTT. Translated: CASSVKAESSGNTIYF.

The table lists this clone with a few counts. This chain joins TRBV5-6 and TRBJ2-3, with 9 bases identical to TRBD1. The length of the CDR3 is 15 residues. J was trimmed by 3 bases and V by 4 bases; bases with no gene match: 6. Germline V gene sequence: CDR1 SGHDT, CDR2 YYEEEE. The CDR3 coding sequence is TGTGCCAGCAGCCCGACAGGGGGGGAGACAGATACGCAGTATTTT. Its protein is CASSPTGGETDTQYF.

This chain connects TRBV11-2 to TRBJ2-7, with 10 bases aligning to TRBD2. Germline CDR1 and CDR2: SGHAT and FQNNGV. The CDR3 runs to 14 residues. V shed 0 bases and J 9 bases; nucleotides not matched to a gene: 5. CDR3 amino acids: CASSLDWSGRGQYF. The CDR3 nucleotides are TGTGCCAGCAGCTTAGACTGGAGCGGGAGGGGGCAGTACTTC. Based on the CDR3 plus reference TRBV11-2 and TRBJ2-7, the full variable domain is EAGVAQSPRYKIIEKRQSVAFWCNPISGHATLYWYQQILGQGPKLLIQFQNNGVVDDSQLPKDRFSAERLKGVDSTLKIQPAKLEDSAVYLCASSLDWSGRGQYFGPGTRLTVT.

The chain combines TRBV10-1 with TRBJ2-1; 9 positions match TRBD2. Unmatched junction bases numbered 10, after V lost 8 bases and J lost 8 bases. CDR3 length: 14 amino acids. CDR1 is WNHNN and CDR2 is SYGVQD in the germline V gene (reference sequence). The CDR3 DNA is TGCGCCAGCGGTAGGACTAGCGCGAGCGATGAGCAGTTCTTC. This gives the protein CASGRTSASDEQFF.

This clone occurred once. J is TRBJ1-2 and V is TRBV6-6, with 7 bases matching TRBD1. The germline V gene has CDR1 MNHNY and CDR2 SVGAGI (reference sequence). This CDR3 comprises 14 residues. Germline trimming cut 6 bases from V and 6 bases from J; bases unmatched to any gene: 10. The CDR3 DNA sequence: TGTGCCAGCAGAGACGTAACAGGGGCGGATGGCTACACCTTC. It codes for CASRDVTGADGYTF.

V is TRBV5-6 and J is TRBJ1-6; no clear D gene. Germline V gene sequence: CDR1 SGHDT, CDR2 YYEEEE. The germline V and J ends were trimmed by 4 bases and 3 bases, with 14 bases remaining between them. The CDR3 length is 16 residues. CDR3 coding DNA: TGTGCCAGCAGCGGGAGGATGTGGGGCTATAATTCACCCCTCCACTTT. This translates into CASSGRMWGYNSPLHF.

In regard to this clone: One junction end does not reproduce the germline sequence, and a read error may be involved. V is TRBV24-1 and J is TRBJ2-1; D unclear. The CDR3 extends over 12 amino acids. Germline V gene data show CDR1 as KGHDR and CDR2 as SFDVKD. DNA for the CDR3: TGTGCCACCAGTGACTCCGACAATGAGCAGTTCTTC. This encodes CATSDSDNEQFF.

CDR3 coding DNA: TGCGCCAGCAGCAAGACGGGACAGGGCTACGAGCAGTACTTC. Encoded protein: CASSKTGQGYEQYF. The V gene is TRBV5-1, the J gene TRBJ2-7; 9 nucleotides align to TRBD1. CDR3 size: 14 residues. Germline loops: CDR1 SGHRS, CDR2 YFSETQ. J gave up 3 bases and V 4 bases, and 5 bases lay outside the gene matches.

This CDR3 is CASSVLGEQYF. CDR3 nucleotides: TGTGCCAGCAGTGTTCTGGGCGAGCAGTACTTC. The rearrangement joins TRBV2 to TRBJ2-7; D is ambiguous. The germline V gene encodes CDR1 SNHLY and CDR2 FYNNEI. Trimming took off 4 bases at V and 6 bases at J, with 7 bases between the two ends. This CDR3 contains 11 residues. Filled out from reference TRBV2 and TRBJ2-7, the complete variable domain reads EPEVTQTPSHQVTQMGQEVILRCVPISNHLYFYWYRQILGQKVEFLVSFYNNEISEKSEIFDDQFSVERPDGSNFTLKIRSTKLEDSAMYFCASSVLGEQYFGPGTRLTVT.

The V and J genes are TRBV2 and TRBJ2-3; no clear D gene. CDR3 size: 11 residues. Trimming took 8 bases from V and 6 from J, leaving 9 bases between them. The V gene's germline CDR1 is SNHLY and CDR2 FYNNEI. The CDR3 region has the DNA TGTGCCAGCGGAGTTAAGGATACGCAGTATTTT. It codes for CASGVKDTQYF.

The chain combines TRBV6-2 or TRBV6-3 with TRBJ2-1; D is possibly TRBD1 or TRBD2 (5 bases each). This CDR3 contains 15 residues. The V end lost 1 base, the J end lost 5 bases, and 12 bases lay between the germline ends. Germline CDR1 MNHEY, CDR2 SVGEGT. This chain's CDR3 is CASSYFGTPNNEQFF. CDR3 bases: TGTGCCAGCAGTTACTTCGGGACGCCCAACAATGAGCAGTTCTTC.

The J gene is TRBJ2-7, the V gene TRBV20-1, with D tentatively TRBD1 (5 bases). V lost 6 bases and J lost 9, with 12 bases in between. The germline V gene encodes CDR1 DFQATT and CDR2 SNEGSKA (reference sequence). The length of the CDR3 is 10 residues. In nucleotides, the CDR3 is TGCAGTGCGCCACAGGTCCGGCAGTACTTC. Translating gives CSAPQVRQYF.

The CDR3 loop is CASSRDGEGPYGYTF. CDR3 nucleotides: TGTGCCAGCAGCAGAGACGGGGAGGGTCCCTATGGCTACACCTTC. The genes are TRBV7-2 and TRBJ1-2, with D unclear. The length of the CDR3 is 15 residues. V gave up 5 bases and J gave up 4 bases, with 17 bases separating them. Germline V CDR1 and CDR2: SGHTA, FQGNSA.

V usage is TRBV4-2 and J usage is TRBJ1-1, with 9 nucleotides matching TRBD1. V lost 4 bases to trimming and J lost 4 bases; unmatched junction nucleotides: 7. The germline V gene has CDR1 LGHNA and CDR2 YNFKEQ. The CDR3 has 15 amino acids. CDR3 residues: CASSLEGQGFTEAFF. CDR3 DNA: TGTGCCAGCAGCCTCGAGGGACAGGGCTTCACTGAAGCTTTCTTT.

This chain joins TRBV6-2 or TRBV6-3 and TRBJ2-1; D possibly corresponds to TRBD1 (5 bases). Trimming pared 0 bases from V and 4 bases from J, leaving 13 bases between. In germline, CDR1 is MNHEY, CDR2 SVGEGT. This CDR3 is 16 amino acids long. CDR3 region: CASSYSPRSGYNEQFF. CDR3 bases: TGTGCCAGCAGTTACTCTCCCCGCTCAGGGTACAATGAGCAGTTCTTC.

The chain combines TRBV18 with TRBJ2-7, with D hard to call. CDR1 and CDR2 from the germline V gene are KGHSH and LQKENI. This CDR3 contains 14 residues. The V end was cut by 5 bases, the J end by 5 bases, with 16 bases between. The CDR3 sequence is CASSVDRWFHEQYF. CDR3 in DNA: TGTGCCAGCTCAGTTGACCGTTGGTTCCACGAGCAGTACTTC.

In its sample, this clone was seen once. The V call is TRBV7-9, the J call TRBJ1-1; D gene uncertain. The CDR3 length is 14 residues. V lost 0 bases and J 1 base, leaving 6 bases between the germline ends. Germline CDR1 and CDR2: SEHNR and FQNEAQ (reference sequence). Here the CDR3 DNA reads TGTGCCAGCAGCTTAGCGCGGGCGAACACTGAAGCTTTCTTT. Amino acid sequence: CASSLARANTEAFF.